The 15 T cell receptor beta chains in this list originate from one sample, sequenced in a study of blood T cell repertoires in COVID-19. TCRdb's copy holds only in-frame clones and misses some; the assay was immunoSEQ multiplex PCR. The sample has 250,000 to 350,000 clones; 84% are singletons. The specimen was peripheral blood. The receptors were sampled from a human donor with COVID-19, enrolled during active disease. The donor label of this sample is uncertain.

V gene TRBV10-3 combines with J gene TRBJ2-2, with D unclear. The V gene's germline CDR1 is ENHRY and CDR2 SYGVKD. The CDR3 loop spans 14 amino acids. V was shortened by 2 bases and J by 2 bases, with 6 bases between the two germline ends. The CDR3 sequence is CAISETVNTGELFF. The CDR3 DNA reads as TGTGCCATCAGTGAGACGGTCAACACCGGGGAGCTGTTTTTT.

A word on this clone: This CDR3 is also generated by other DNA sequences in the sample. The rearrangement links TRBV30 to TRBJ1-1, with 8 nucleotides matching TRBD1. Germline V lookup: CDR1 GTSNPN, CDR2 SVGIG (reference sequence). V trimming: 5 bases; J trimming: 2 bases; junction bases outside the gene matches: 4. This CDR3 comprises 13 residues. The CDR3 DNA reads TGTGCCTGGTCAGGGGGCCCCAACACTGAAGCTTTCTTT. Its translation is CAWSGGPNTEAFF.

The chain couples TRBV3-1 (or the pseudogene TRBV3-2) to TRBJ2-1; TRBD2 aligns across 10 bases. The germline gives CDR1 LGHDT, CDR2 YNNKEL (reference sequence). The CDR3 contains 17 residues. V was clipped by 0 bases and J by 8 bases; unmatched bases: 10. The CDR3 is CASSQEGPSGSIDEQFF. CDR3 sequence (DNA): TGTGCCAGCAGCCAAGAAGGGCCTAGCGGGAGTATCGATGAGCAGTTCTTC.

As regards this clone: This CDR3 is also generated by other DNA sequences in the sample. The rearrangement uses TRBV6-5 and TRBJ1-1; possible D gene TRBD1, 6 bases. Per germline, CDR1 MNHEY and CDR2 SVGAGI. The CDR3 loop spans 13 amino acids. The germline V and J ends were trimmed by 5 bases and 1 base, with 8 bases remaining between them. In nucleotides, the CDR3 is TGTGCCAGCAGTCGGACAGCGAACACTGAAGCTTTCTTT. Translation gives CASSRTANTEAFF.

A remark on this clone: Compared with germline, one end of the junction differs, possibly owing to a read error. V is TRBV27 and J is TRBJ2-3; no firm D call. CDR1 is MNHEY and CDR2 is SMNVEV in the germline V gene (reference sequence). This CDR3 comprises 20 residues. The CDR3 reads CASSLYSPTVGSLSTDTQYF. DNA of the CDR3: TGTGCCAGCAGCTTATATAGCCCCACGGTGGGTTCCCTTAGCACAGATACGCAGTATTTT.

V usage is TRBV5-1 and J usage is TRBJ2-7; TRBD1 agrees at 7 bases. The CDR3 spans 16 residues. CDR1 is SGHRS, CDR2 YFSETQ, per germline. With V trimmed by 4 bases and J by 2 bases, 12 bases remained unmatched. The CDR3 coding sequence is TGCGCCAGCAGCCCCCTAACCCCCGGGACAGCCTACGAGCAGTACTTC. Its translation is CASSPLTPGTAYEQYF. The full variable domain, its missing parts supplied by reference TRBV5-1 and TRBJ2-7, is KAGVTQTPRYLIKTRGQQVTLSCSPISGHRSVSWYQQTPGQGLQFLFEYFSETQRNKGNFPGRFSGRQFSNSRSEMNVSTLELGDSALYLCASSPLTPGTAYEQYFGPGTRLTVT.

The rearrangement uses TRBV19 and TRBJ1-2; TRBD1 matches at 8 bases. The V gene end was trimmed by 5 bases and the J gene end by 7 bases; junction bases not matched to a gene: 9. This CDR3 comprises 14 residues. Germline values: CDR1 LNHDA, CDR2 SQIVND (reference sequence). CDR3 protein: CASSSLQGAGGYTF. CDR3 bases: TGTGCCAGTAGTTCCCTCCAGGGGGCCGGTGGCTACACCTTC.

The gene calls are TRBV5-6 and TRBJ1-6; TRBD1 aligns across 8 bases. The trim removed 4 bases at V and 4 bases at J, leaving 4 bases unmatched. Germline values: CDR1 SGHDT, CDR2 YYEEEE. This CDR3 spans 15 amino acids. Written as DNA, the CDR3 is TGTGCCAGCAGCGGAGGGACAGGTTATAATTCACCCCTCCACTTT. Residues: CASSGGTGYNSPLHF.

The chain uses TRBV19 and TRBJ1-1, with D perhaps TRBD1 (5 bases). This CDR3 comprises 15 residues. Looked up from germline, CDR1 is LNHDA and CDR2 is SQIVND (reference sequence). Trimming stripped 1 base from V and 3 bases from J, with 12 bases between. The CDR3 loop reads CASSIGRGSHTEAFF. CDR3 DNA sequence: TGTGCCAGTAGTATAGGAAGGGGATCGCACACTGAAGCTTTCTTT.

The chain combines TRBV14 with TRBJ1-6, with D possibly being TRBD1 (5 bases). Trimming removed 5 bases from V and 9 bases from J, with 11 bases in between. CDR1 and CDR2 (germline): SGHDN, FVKESK. The CDR3 is 13 amino acids. The CDR3 loop is CASSLSQGSPLHF. CDR3 nucleotide sequence: TGTGCCAGCAGCTTGAGCCAGGGTTCACCCCTCCACTTT.

The CDR3 loop is CASTGSYNEQFF. DNA for the CDR3: TGTGCCAGTACCGGCTCCTACAATGAGCAGTTCTTC. The chain carries TRBV19 and TRBJ2-1; D not certain. The germline CDR1 and CDR2 sequences are LNHDA and SQIVND (reference sequence). The CDR3 runs to 12 residues. V lost 7 bases and J 0 bases, leaving 4 bases between the germline ends. The complete variable domain, with remaining parts taken from reference TRBV19 and TRBJ2-1, reads DGGITQSPKYLFRKEGQNVTLSCEQNLNHDAMYWYRQDPGQGLRLIYYSQIVNDFQKGDIAEGYSVSREKKESFPLTVTSAQKNPTAFYLCASTGSYNEQFFGPGTRLTVL.

J is TRBJ2-3 and V is TRBV6-5; D is unclear. Germline V gene lookup returns CDR1 MNHEY and CDR2 SVGAGI. The CDR3 is 14 amino acids. V lost 2 bases and J lost 0, with 6 bases in between. The CDR3 here is CASSYTGSTDTQYF. For the CDR3, the DNA is TGTGCCAGCAGTTACACCGGGAGCACAGATACGCAGTATTTT.

This rearrangement joins TRBV27 to TRBJ1-5; the D is unclear. Germline values: CDR1 MNHEY, CDR2 SMNVEV (reference sequence). The CDR3 has 13 amino acids. The V end lost 3 bases, the J end lost 2 bases, and 5 bases lay between the germline ends. The DNA for the CDR3 is TGTGCCAGCAGTTTCACAGGCAATCAGCCCCAGCATTTT. Translated, it gives CASSFTGNQPQHF.

The sample holds a few counts of this clone. The chain recombines TRBV2 with TRBJ2-5; 7 bases align to TRBD1. The CDR3 sequence is 15 residues long. CDR1 is SNHLY, CDR2 FYNNEI, per germline. Trimming cost V 5 bases and J 5 bases; bases outside gene matches: 11. The CDR3 sequence is CASSISSGGVETQYF. CDR3 coding DNA: TGTGCCAGCAGTATATCATCAGGGGGAGTGGAGACCCAGTACTTC.

In this sample, this clone turned up once. This rearrangement joins TRBV10-1 to TRBJ2-7; D may be TRBD1 (6 bases). Trimming removed 6 bases from V and 4 bases from J, with 16 bases in between. Germline values: CDR1 WNHNN, CDR2 SYGVQD (reference sequence). The CDR3 loop spans 14 amino acids. The chain's CDR3 is CASRLNREWYEQYF. The CDR3 DNA is TGCGCCAGCAGGCTAAACAGGGAGTGGTACGAGCAGTACTTC.